This T cell receptor beta chain was profiled in a study of identical twins. General study findings and limits: Insertions were fewer in abundant cord blood beta clonotypes, whereas memory repertoires showed none of this pattern. The presence of invariant MAIT and iNKT cells could partly confound analyses of zero-insertion sequences. Twin pairs had excess sharing that was weaker in beta out-of-frame sequences.

This clonotype was counted only a few times. Antigen: not known. This CDR3 contains 12 residues. With 5 bases removed from V and 6 bases from J, the gap between germline ends came to 7 bases. CDR1 is KGHDR and CDR2 is SFDVKD in the germline V gene. Carrying unique molecular identifiers, the cDNA also gained a universal primer site through template switching. TCRdb re-analysed the 5' RACE reads in MiXCR, keeping a single row per CDR3 protein. Here the sample spans 690,000 or so distinct CDR3 sequences, around 5.7% being singletons. This clonotype was sampled from a man younger than 35 in good health. The sample was naive T cells sorted from blood. The J gene is TRBJ2-1, the V gene TRBV24-1; no definite D call. The CDR3 bases are TGTGCCACCAGTGTAGAGCCCAATGAGCAGTTCTTC. The encoded protein is CATSVEPNEQFF.